This T cell receptor beta chain was obtained from a study of cytomegalovirus exposure and HLA in healthy donors. General study results and limits: Later work showed greater clonal expansion in HLA-associated TCR beta chains than in equally common others.

On this clone: Antigen: not known.

Germline CDR1 MDHEN, CDR2 SYDVKM. Trimming removed 4 bases from V and 2 bases from J; junction bases left unmatched: 7. The CDR3 is 15 amino acids. 60 Vbeta and 13 Jbeta primers were used in PCR. Sequenced by immunoSEQ multiplex PCR; TCRdb stores in-frame clones only, minus some. Altogether about 150,000 clones are present, roughly three quarters being singletons, with the ten largest covering approximately 4.2%. Sequencing was performed on PBMCs. This clonotype was obtained from a man in his sixties in good health and CMV-seronegative. The chain carries TRBV28 and TRBJ2-7, with 8 nucleotides matching TRBD1. The DNA for the CDR3 is TGTGCCAGCAGTTCCAACCACAGGGGGGCCTACGAGCAGTACTTC. As protein: CASSSNHRGAYEQYF.